A selection of T cell receptor beta chains follows, all from one sample in a study of blood T cell repertoires in COVID-19. Measured with immunoSEQ multiplex PCR; TCRdb has only the in-frame clones, and not every one. The table records some 90,000 clones, around 90% of them present only once. Specimen: peripheral blood. The source is a man aged 50 or older with COVID-19, enrolled during active disease. The CDR3 runs from the conserved cysteine through the conserved F or W. A D gene is named only where the DNA matches it firmly. Not all rows give a size; the values are once, few, many and, for expanded clones, a class.

v_call: TRBV4-1; d_call: -; clone_size: -; cdr3_length: 15; j_call: TRBJ1-1; cdr3_aa: CASSPNHRSGTEAFF; cdr3_nt: TGCGCCAGCAGCCCCAACCATCGCTCGGGCACTGAAGCTTTCTTT
v_call: TRBV27; d_call: -; clone_size: -; cdr3_length: 13; j_call: TRBJ2-7; cdr3_aa: CASSFQGGYEQYF; cdr3_nt: TGTGCCAGCAGTTTCCAGGGGGGCTACGAGCAGTACTTC
v_call: TRBV7-2; d_call: TRBD2; clone_size: -; cdr3_length: 13; j_call: TRBJ2-5; cdr3_aa: CASSLGGGETQYF; cdr3_nt: TGTGCCAGCAGCTTGGGCGGGGGGGAGACCCAGTACTTC
v_call: TRBV14; d_call: -; clone_size: -; cdr3_length: 12; j_call: TRBJ1-2; cdr3_aa: CASSQARYGYTF; cdr3_nt: TGTGCCAGCAGCCAAGCGCGCTATGGCTACACCTTC
v_call: TRBV12-3/TRBV12-4; d_call: TRBD1; clone_size: -; cdr3_length: 13; j_call: TRBJ2-5; cdr3_aa: CASSWTGRETQYF; cdr3_nt: TGTGCCAGCAGTTGGACAGGGCGAGAGACCCAGTACTTC
v_call: TRBV6-1; d_call: -; clone_size: once; cdr3_length: 14; j_call: TRBJ1-1; cdr3_aa: CASSEAGGNTEAFF; cdr3_nt: TGTGCCAGCAGTGAGGCGGGGGGGAACACTGAAGCTTTCTTT
v_call: TRBV5-4; d_call: -; clone_size: -; cdr3_length: 14; j_call: TRBJ2-2; cdr3_aa: CASSLDSFTGELFF; cdr3_nt: TGTGCCAGCAGCTTGGATAGTTTTACCGGGGAGCTGTTTTTT
v_call: TRBV19; d_call: TRBD1; clone_size: -; cdr3_length: 15; j_call: TRBJ1-6; cdr3_aa: CASSDRGTYNSPLHF; cdr3_nt: TGTGCCAGTAGCGACAGGGGCACTTATAATTCACCCCTCCACTTT
v_call: TRBV5-1; d_call: TRBD2; clone_size: once; cdr3_length: 12; j_call: TRBJ2-7; cdr3_aa: CASSSSGGEQYF; cdr3_nt: TGCGCCAGCAGTAGTAGCGGGGGCGAGCAGTACTTC
v_call: TRBV15; d_call: TRBD1; clone_size: -; cdr3_length: 17; j_call: TRBJ2-6; cdr3_aa: CATSREVRGPGANVLTF; cdr3_nt: TGTGCCACCAGCAGAGAGGTGAGGGGGCCAGGGGCCAACGTCCTGACTTTC
v_call: TRBV30; d_call: -; clone_size: -; cdr3_length: 13; j_call: TRBJ1-3; cdr3_aa: CAWSVRSVDTIYF; cdr3_nt: TGTGCCTGGAGTGTACGTTCAGTGGACACCATATATTTT
v_call: TRBV10-3; d_call: -; clone_size: -; cdr3_length: 13; j_call: TRBJ1-1; cdr3_aa: CAIRKDKNTEAFF; cdr3_nt: TGTGCCATCAGAAAGGACAAGAACACTGAAGCTTTCTTT
v_call: TRBV11-2; d_call: TRBD2; clone_size: -; cdr3_length: 15; j_call: TRBJ2-1; cdr3_aa: CASSPGGGIDNEQFF; cdr3_nt: TGTGCCAGCAGTCCGGGGGGGGGTATCGACAATGAGCAGTTCTTC
v_call: TRBV7-3; d_call: TRBD2; clone_size: -; cdr3_length: 18; j_call: TRBJ2-1; cdr3_aa: CASSLVASGGANYNEQFF; cdr3_nt: TGTGCCAGCAGCTTAGTTGCTAGCGGGGGGGCCAACTACAATGAGCAGTTCTTC
v_call: TRBV6-5; d_call: TRBD1; clone_size: -; cdr3_length: 15; j_call: TRBJ2-7; cdr3_aa: CASSTPGQGAREQYF; cdr3_nt: TGTGCCAGCAGTACACCGGGACAGGGGGCGCGTGAGCAGTACTTC
v_call: TRBV19; d_call: -; clone_size: -; cdr3_length: 15; j_call: TRBJ2-2; cdr3_aa: CASSIAGSRTGELFF; cdr3_nt: TGTGCCAGTAGCATTGCCGGGAGCCGGACCGGGGAGCTGTTTTTT
v_call: TRBV5-1; d_call: -; clone_size: -; cdr3_length: 13; j_call: TRBJ1-2; cdr3_aa: CASRLDTGSGYTF; cdr3_nt: TGCGCCAGCAGATTGGATACAGGGAGCGGCTACACCTTC
v_call: TRBV19; d_call: TRBD1; clone_size: once; cdr3_length: 14; j_call: TRBJ1-1; cdr3_aa: CASSFQQGITEAFF; cdr3_nt: TGTGCCAGTAGTTTTCAACAGGGGATAACTGAAGCTTTCTTT
v_call: TRBV4-2; d_call: -; clone_size: once; cdr3_length: 16; j_call: TRBJ1-2; cdr3_aa: CASSQEFTGANYGYTF; cdr3_nt: TGTGCCAGCAGCCAAGAATTTACAGGAGCTAACTATGGCTACACCTTC
v_call: TRBV6-5; d_call: -; clone_size: -; cdr3_length: 13; j_call: TRBJ1-6; cdr3_aa: CASRGERNSPLHF; cdr3_nt: TGTGCCAGCAGGGGAGAACGGAATTCACCCCTCCACTTT
v_call: TRBV7-8; d_call: -; clone_size: -; cdr3_length: 13; j_call: TRBJ2-7; cdr3_aa: CASSLRRGTEQYF; cdr3_nt: TGTGCCAGCAGCTTAAGGCGCGGAACCGAGCAGTACTTC
v_call: TRBV4-1; d_call: -; clone_size: -; cdr3_length: 16; j_call: TRBJ1-2; cdr3_aa: CASSQDWQGLTYGYTF; cdr3_nt: TGCGCCAGCAGCCAAGATTGGCAGGGGCTCACCTATGGCTACACCTTC
v_call: TRBV4-2; d_call: -; clone_size: -; cdr3_length: 15; j_call: TRBJ2-7; cdr3_aa: CASSQDSTDYYEQYF; cdr3_nt: TGTGCCAGCAGCCAAGACAGCACCGACTACTACGAGCAGTACTTC
v_call: TRBV7-8; d_call: TRBD1; clone_size: -; cdr3_length: 17; j_call: TRBJ1-1; cdr3_aa: CASSLAPYRGLNTEAFF; cdr3_nt: TGTGCCAGCAGCTTAGCGCCTTACAGGGGATTGAACACTGAAGCTTTCTTT
v_call: TRBV19; d_call: TRBD1; clone_size: -; cdr3_length: 14; j_call: TRBJ1-5; cdr3_aa: CASRDRGVTQPQHF; cdr3_nt: TGTGCCAGCCGGGACAGGGGCGTCACTCAGCCCCAGCATTTT
v_call: TRBV18; d_call: -; clone_size: -; cdr3_length: 15; j_call: TRBJ1-5; cdr3_aa: CASSPMGGVGQPQHF; cdr3_nt: TGTGCCAGCTCACCGATGGGGGGGGTGGGACAGCCCCAGCATTTT
v_call: TRBV6-6; d_call: TRBD1; clone_size: -; cdr3_length: 13; j_call: TRBJ1-6; cdr3_aa: CASSAGGNSPLHF; cdr3_nt: TGTGCCTCTTCGGCAGGGGGGAATTCACCCCTCCACTTT
v_call: TRBV7-2; d_call: -; clone_size: -; cdr3_length: 15; j_call: TRBJ1-5; cdr3_aa: CASRSTDSSNQPQHF; cdr3_nt: TGTGCCAGCAGATCTACCGACAGCAGCAATCAGCCCCAGCATTTT
v_call: TRBV24-1; d_call: -; clone_size: -; cdr3_length: 14; j_call: TRBJ1-1; cdr3_aa: CATSKGGGNTEAFF; cdr3_nt: TGTGCCACCAGCAAAGGGGGGGGGAACACTGAAGCTTTCTTT
v_call: TRBV6-5; d_call: -; clone_size: once; cdr3_length: 15; j_call: TRBJ1-6; cdr3_aa: CASSYSGLPNSPLHF; cdr3_nt: TGTGCCAGCAGTTACTCGGGACTCCCGAATTCACCCCTCCACTTT
v_call: TRBV5-6; d_call: TRBD1; clone_size: -; cdr3_length: 19; j_call: TRBJ1-5; cdr3_aa: CASNDARGRDRNGNQPQHF; cdr3_nt: TGTGCCAGTAACGATGCCAGGGGGCGAGATCGAAATGGCAATCAGCCCCAGCATTTT
v_call: TRBV28; d_call: -; clone_size: -; cdr3_length: 19; j_call: TRBJ2-3; cdr3_aa: CASSPYRSLQRWDTDTQYF; cdr3_nt: TGTGCCAGCAGTCCTTACAGGTCCCTCCAACGTTGGGACACAGATACGCAGTATTTT
v_call: TRBV3-1/TRBV3-2; d_call: TRBD2; clone_size: once; cdr3_length: 16; j_call: TRBJ2-3; cdr3_aa: CASSRFLAGGTDTQYF; cdr3_nt: TGTGCCAGCAGCCGATTTCTAGCGGGGGGCACAGATACGCAGTATTTT